The 24 T cell receptor beta chains in this list originate from one sample, sequenced in a study of T cell changes during pregnancy in multiple sclerosis. Measured with immunoSEQ multiplex PCR; TCRdb has only the in-frame clones, and not every one. This sample yields 50,000 to 60,000 clones, of which over 75% are seen a single time; under 2% belongs to the top ten. Specimen: peripheral blood, collected after pregnancy. Every receptor here comes from a female donor with multiple sclerosis, enrolled in a pregnancy study.

The rearrangement uses TRBV5-5 and TRBJ2-3, with a possible D match to TRBD1 (5 bases). This CDR3 comprises 14 residues. The ends were cut back, 4 bases at V and 6 bases at J, with 15 bases in the middle. CDR1 SGHKS and CDR2 YYEKEE come from the germline V gene (reference sequence). In DNA form, the CDR3 reads TGTGCCAGCAGCCCCGACAGTGCAACCGATACGCAGTATTTT. It encodes CASSPDSATDTQYF. The variable domain in full, completed from reference TRBV5-5 and TRBJ2-3, reads DAGVTQSPTHLIKTRGQQVTLRCSPISGHKSVSWYQQVLGQGPQFIFQYYEKEERGRGNFPDRFSARQFPNYSSELNVNALLLGDSALYLCASSPDSATDTQYFGPGTRLTVL.

The chain recombines TRBV6-5 with TRBJ2-3; the match to TRBD1 covers 9 bases. The CDR3 runs to 15 residues. V dropped 6 bases and J dropped 2; count of bases not matched to a gene: 6. Germline lookup yields CDR1 MNHEY and CDR2 SVGAGI. CDR3 residues: CASSPGDRATDTQYF. In nucleotides, the CDR3 is TGTGCCAGCAGCCCCGGGGACAGGGCCACAGATACGCAGTATTTT.

The V gene is TRBV11-2, the J gene TRBJ1-2; TRBD1 matches 11 bases. With 1 base clipped from V and 8 bases from J, the junction kept 6 bases outside the gene matches. The CDR3 spans 15 residues. The germline CDR1 and CDR2 sequences are SGHAT and FQNNGV. CDR3 sequence: CASSLADRGRTGYTF. DNA of the CDR3: TGTGCCAGCAGCTTAGCGGACAGGGGGCGGACCGGCTACACCTTC.

This clone was seen a few times. This chain links TRBV5-4 with TRBJ1-6; 8 bases agree with TRBD1. With V trimmed by 1 base and J by 7 bases, 4 bases remained unmatched. Germline V gene lookup returns CDR1 SGHNT and CDR2 YYREEE (reference sequence). The CDR3 has 15 residues. The CDR3 DNA reads as TGTGCCAGCAGCTTGCAGACAGGGGAAAATTCACCCCTCCACTTT. As protein: CASSLQTGENSPLHF.

The rearrangement joins TRBV5-1 to TRBJ1-2; 7 nucleotides line up with TRBD1. This CDR3 contains 12 residues. After removal of 3 bases from V and 7 bases from J, the junction contained 3 bases not matched to a gene. In germline, CDR1 is SGHRS, CDR2 YFSETQ. The CDR3 sequence is CASSSSGGGYTF. The CDR3 DNA sequence: TGCGCCAGCAGCTCATCAGGGGGTGGCTACACCTTC. Using reference TRBV5-1 and TRBJ1-2 for the parts outside the CDR3, the full variable domain is KAGVTQTPRYLIKTRGQQVTLSCSPISGHRSVSWYQQTPGQGLQFLFEYFSETQRNKGNFPGRFSGRQFSNSRSEMNVSTLELGDSALYLCASSSSGGGYTFGSGTRLTVV.

The chain carries TRBV4-3 and TRBJ1-4; TRBD1 aligns across 8 bases. After removal of 4 bases from V and 8 bases from J, the junction contained 9 bases not matched to a gene. The CDR3 has 15 amino acids. The germline V gene encodes CDR1 LGHNA and CDR2 YSLEER. Here the CDR3 reads CASSRGTGRSEKLFF. The CDR3 DNA reads as TGCGCCAGCAGCCGGGGGACAGGCCGAAGCGAAAAACTGTTTTTT.

The gene calls are TRBV5-6 and TRBJ2-7; a possible D gene is TRBD2 (7 bases). Per germline, CDR1 SGHDT and CDR2 YYEEEE. This CDR3 contains 16 residues. V was trimmed by 3 bases and J by 3 bases, leaving 19 bases between them. The CDR3 DNA reads TGTGCCAGCAGCTCCCAGGTGAGGGGGGGCTTCTACGAGCAGTACTTC. It codes for CASSSQVRGGFYEQYF.

The chain is built from TRBV4-3 and TRBJ1-2; perhaps TRBD1 as D (5 bases). Deletions cut 0 bases from V and 4 bases from J, with 15 bases between. This CDR3 is 16 amino acids long. Looked up from germline, CDR1 is LGHNA and CDR2 is YSLEER. As DNA, the CDR3 is TGCGCCAGCAGCCAAGATGGTAGAGGACAATTCTATGGCTACACCTTC. Translated, it gives CASSQDGRGQFYGYTF.

A single count supports this clone. The chain combines TRBV7-9 with TRBJ2-2, with 7 bases lining up with TRBD1. V was pared by 4 bases and J by 0 bases, with 8 bases of the junction left unmatched. This CDR3 has 17 amino acids. Germline V lookup: CDR1 SEHNR, CDR2 FQNEAQ (reference sequence). The CDR3 loop reads CASSSRVGQSNTGELFF. In DNA form, the CDR3 reads TGTGCCAGCAGCTCTAGGGTGGGACAGTCGAACACCGGGGAGCTGTTTTTT.

In its sample, this clone was seen once. The J gene is TRBJ1-2, the V gene TRBV5-1; TRBD1 aligns across 9 bases. Trimming cost V 7 bases and J 1 base; bases outside gene matches: 2. This CDR3 comprises 13 residues. The germline V gene has CDR1 SGHRS and CDR2 YFSETQ. The CDR3 bases are TGCGCCAGCGGGGACAGGGTTAACTATGGCTACACCTTC. Translated: CASGDRVNYGYTF.

The J gene is TRBJ2-2, the V gene TRBV6-1; possibly TRBD2 for D (6 bases). Deletions cut 2 bases from V and 6 bases from J, with 16 bases between. In germline, CDR1 is MNHNS, CDR2 SASEGT. CDR3 length: 16 residues. This chain's CDR3 is CASSETVGGGSGELFF. The CDR3 DNA is TGTGCCAGCAGTGAAACCGTGGGGGGAGGATCCGGGGAGCTGTTTTTT.

V gene TRBV27 combines with J gene TRBJ2-1, with a tentative D call TRBD1 (6 bases). V was cut by 2 bases and J by 4 bases, with 21 bases left in between. Germline-derived CDR1 and CDR2 are MNHEY and SMNVEV (reference sequence). The CDR3 contains 18 residues. CDR3 sequence: CASSLLALGGGLYNEQFF. The DNA of the CDR3 is TGTGCCAGCAGTTTACTCGCCCTAGGGGGTGGGTTGTACAATGAGCAGTTCTTC.

DNA of the CDR3: TGCGCCAGCAGCTCAACGGGGGGTAGTGAAAAACTGTTTTTT. It codes for CASSSTGGSEKLFF. The chain carries TRBV5-1 and TRBJ1-4, with D perhaps matching TRBD1 (5 bases). CDR1 SGHRS and CDR2 YFSETQ come from the germline V gene. The CDR3 loop spans 14 amino acids. Trimming took 3 bases from V and 7 from J, leaving 13 bases between them. Looking up the rest from reference TRBV5-1 and TRBJ1-4 gives the full variable domain: KAGVTQTPRYLIKTRGQQVTLSCSPISGHRSVSWYQQTPGQGLQFLFEYFSETQRNKGNFPGRFSGRQFSNSRSEMNVSTLELGDSALYLCASSSTGGSEKLFFGSGTQLSVL.

The rearrangement joins TRBV11-2 to TRBJ2-1; 8 positions match TRBD2. After removal of 6 bases from V and 4 bases from J, the junction contained 14 bases not matched to a gene. The germline CDR1 and CDR2 sequences are SGHAT and FQNNGV. The CDR3 has 17 amino acids. The CDR3 loop reads CASRRGGSGAVYNEQFF. The CDR3 bases are TGTGCCAGCAGGAGGGGGGGTAGCGGGGCGGTGTACAATGAGCAGTTCTTC.

In regard to this clone: The sample carries other DNA sequences with the same CDR3. This chain connects TRBV28 to TRBJ1-2; D is undetermined. The V gene's germline CDR1 is MDHEN and CDR2 SYDVKM. The CDR3 runs 12 residues. V was shortened by 6 bases and J by 5 bases, with 10 bases between the two germline ends. CDR3 in amino acids: CASSLGGYGYTF. In DNA form, the CDR3 reads TGTGCCAGCAGCCTAGGAGGGTATGGCTACACCTTC.

This chain uses TRBV14 with TRBJ2-1; 11 bases fit TRBD2. CDR1 is SGHDN and CDR2 is FVKESK in the germline V gene. The CDR3 runs 16 residues. Germline trimming cut 4 bases from V and 9 bases from J; bases unmatched to any gene: 11. This CDR3 is CASSPLTSGASREQFF. The CDR3 DNA is TGTGCCAGCAGCCCCTTGACTAGCGGGGCTTCTCGTGAGCAGTTCTTC.

This clone has a handful of counts. The chain joins TRBV2 to TRBJ2-7; D uncertain. Trimming took off 0 bases at V and 4 bases at J, with 10 bases between the two ends. The germline V gene has CDR1 SNHLY and CDR2 FYNNEI. The CDR3 covers 14 residues. CDR3 nucleotides: TGTGCCAGCAGTGAAGCTTCGCAGACTTACGAGCAGTACTTC. Amino acid sequence: CASSEASQTYEQYF.

The chain links TRBV7-2 to TRBJ2-3, with 11 bases fitting TRBD2. The germline V gene encodes CDR1 SGHTA and CDR2 FQGNSA. The CDR3 spans 16 residues. With 8 bases clipped from V and 2 bases from J, the junction kept 9 bases outside the gene matches. The CDR3 loop is CASELAGGPVTDTQYF. The CDR3 DNA is TGTGCCAGCGAGCTAGCGGGGGGCCCGGTCACAGATACGCAGTATTTT. The variable domain in full, completed from reference TRBV7-2 and TRBJ2-3, reads GAGVSQSPSNKVTEKGKDVELRCDPISGHTALYWYRQSLGQGLEFLIYFQGNSAPDKSGLPSDRFSAERTGGSVSTLTIQRTQQEDSAVYLCASELAGGPVTDTQYFGPGTRLTVL.

The CDR3 here is CASAGFKNSPLHF. Written as DNA, the CDR3 is TGTGCCAGTGCAGGGTTTAAGAATTCACCCCTCCACTTT. The V gene is TRBV6-5, the J gene TRBJ1-6, with D possibly matching TRBD1 (5 bases). The germline V and J ends were trimmed by 9 bases and 7 bases, with 13 bases remaining between them. Germline assignment: CDR1 MNHEY and CDR2 SVGAGI. CDR3 size: 13 residues.

V is TRBV28 and J is TRBJ1-2, with a weak D call TRBD1 (5 bases). Germline CDR1 MDHEN, CDR2 SYDVKM. This CDR3 region has 14 residues. V was trimmed by 3 bases and J by 6 bases, leaving 14 bases between them. The CDR3 protein is CASSFRDTTDGYTF. DNA for the CDR3: TGTGCCAGCAGTTTCAGGGATACAACGGATGGCTACACCTTC.

This rearrangement joins TRBV19 to TRBJ2-3, with 8 bases that match TRBD2. Per the germline V gene, CDR1 is LNHDA and CDR2 is SQIVND (reference sequence). V trimming: 3 bases; J trimming: 5 bases; junction bases outside the gene matches: 4. There are 14 residues in the CDR3. CDR3 sequence reads: CASSIKLAVDTQYF. CDR3 coding DNA: TGTGCCAGTAGTATCAAACTAGCGGTAGATACGCAGTATTTT.

This clone showed up just once. The J gene is TRBJ1-5, the V gene TRBV18; 9 bases line up with TRBD1. The length of the CDR3 is 16 residues. V was pared by 2 bases and J by 6 bases, with 8 bases of the junction left unmatched. CDR1 is KGHSH and CDR2 is LQKENI in the germline V gene. CDR3 sequence (DNA): TGTGCCAGCTCACCAACGACAGGGGGGATTGGTCAGCCCCAGCATTTT. This gives the protein CASSPTTGGIGQPQHF.

The chain couples TRBV2 to TRBJ1-2; D gene uncertain. This CDR3 has 14 amino acids. V was trimmed by 6 bases and J by 4 bases, leaving 15 bases between them. Germline V CDR1 and CDR2: SNHLY, FYNNEI. CDR3 in DNA: TGTGCCAGCAGCCAAGATGGAGGGCCCTATGGCTACACCTTC. This sequence encodes CASSQDGGPYGYTF.

The rearrangement uses TRBV9 and TRBJ2-2; possibly TRBD1 for D (5 bases). This CDR3 region has 15 residues. Germline-derived CDR1 and CDR2 are SGDLS and YYNGEE. Trimming cost V 1 base and J 7 bases, with 14 bases left between them. The CDR3 protein is CASSVKPQGSGELFF. CDR3 DNA: TGTGCCAGCAGCGTAAAACCCCAGGGTAGCGGGGAGCTGTTTTTT.